The rows below give T cell receptor beta chains drawn from one sample of a study of T-cell memory formation after mild COVID-19. TCRdb fed the 5' RACE reads into MiXCR, producing one record per CDR3 protein. This sample carries approximately 480,000 distinct CDR3 sequences, 15% to 20% of them seen once, and the ten largest clones take roughly an eighth. Sequenced material: PBMCs or a T cell subset sorted from them (not recorded which). All receptors come from an adult woman who had mild COVID-19 (a few samples of this study predate the infection). Cell type and time point are not known. The CDR3 runs from the conserved cysteine through the conserved F or W. Each record gives: V gene, CDR3 length, clone size, J gene, D gene, CDR3 protein, CDR3 DNA. A D gene is named only where the DNA matches it firmly. Only part of the rows carry a size: once, few, many, or a class if the clone is expanded.

v_gene: TRBV7-8
len: 13
abundance: -
j_gene: TRBJ2-1
d_gene: -
CDR3aa: CASSLDYRGKQFF
CDR3nt: TGTGCCAGCAGCTTAGATTACCGTGGTAAGCAGTTCTTC

v_gene: TRBV6-5
len: 13
abundance: -
j_gene: TRBJ1-2
d_gene: -
CDR3aa: CASSYSYQEGYTF
CDR3nt: TGTGCCAGCAGTTACTCGTACCAGGAAGGCTACACCTTC

v_gene: TRBV5-1
len: 8
abundance: few
j_gene: TRBJ2-3
d_gene: -
CDR3aa: CATVQGYF
CDR3nt: TGCGCCACGGTCCAGGGGTATTTT

v_gene: TRBV11-3
len: 15
abundance: -
j_gene: TRBJ2-7
d_gene: TRBD1
CDR3aa: CASTPSDRGFYEQYF
CDR3nt: TGTGCCAGCACCCCCAGCGACAGGGGTTTCTACGAGCAGTACTTC

v_gene: TRBV4-1
len: 13
abundance: few
j_gene: TRBJ2-1
d_gene: -
CDR3aa: CASSQRRYNEQFF
CDR3nt: TGCGCCAGCAGCCAACGGAGATACAATGAGCAGTTCTTC

v_gene: TRBV15
len: 12
abundance: few
j_gene: TRBJ1-1
d_gene: -
CDR3aa: CATSRQDTEAFF
CDR3nt: TGTGCCACCAGCAGACAGGATACTGAAGCTTTCTTT

v_gene: TRBV20-1
len: 11
abundance: -
j_gene: TRBJ2-7
d_gene: -
CDR3aa: CSALNSYEQYF
CDR3nt: TGCAGTGCTTTAAACTCCTACGAGCAGTACTTC

v_gene: TRBV6-2/TRBV6-3
len: 12
abundance: -
j_gene: TRBJ2-7
d_gene: -
CDR3aa: CASSYEDYEQYF
CDR3nt: TGTGCCAGCAGTTACGAAGACTACGAGCAGTACTTC

v_gene: TRBV20-1
len: 13
abundance: few
j_gene: TRBJ2-7
d_gene: TRBD2
CDR3aa: CGLGPGGSYEQYF
CDR3nt: TGCGGCCTGGGTCCGGGGGGATCCTACGAGCAGTACTTC

v_gene: TRBV19
len: 13
abundance: few
j_gene: TRBJ2-7
d_gene: -
CDR3aa: CASSPWIHYEQYF
CDR3nt: TGTGCCAGTAGTCCATGGATTCACTACGAGCAGTACTTC

v_gene: TRBV9
len: 14
abundance: -
j_gene: TRBJ2-7
d_gene: TRBD2
CDR3aa: CASSGGGLAYEQYF
CDR3nt: TGTGCCAGCAGCGGAGGGGGACTAGCCTACGAGCAGTACTTC

v_gene: TRBV4-1
len: 16
abundance: many
j_gene: TRBJ2-1
d_gene: TRBD2
CDR3aa: CASSLAGTSGYNEQFF
CDR3nt: TGCGCCAGCAGCCTCGCCGGGACTAGCGGCTACAATGAGCAGTTCTTC

v_gene: TRBV6-1
len: 14
abundance: few
j_gene: TRBJ1-1
d_gene: -
CDR3aa: CASSGKLSSTEAFF
CDR3nt: TGTGCCAGCAGTGGAAAGCTGAGCTCCACTGAAGCTTTCTTT

v_gene: TRBV28
len: 13
abundance: few
j_gene: TRBJ1-1
d_gene: -
CDR3aa: CASSLRRPREAFF
CDR3nt: TGTGCCAGCAGTTTACGGAGACCGAGAGAAGCTTTCTTT

v_gene: TRBV30
len: 14
abundance: few
j_gene: TRBJ2-7
d_gene: -
CDR3aa: CAWIPQGSSYEQYF
CDR3nt: TGTGCCTGGATCCCCCAGGGGAGCTCCTACGAGCAGTACTTC

v_gene: TRBV6-5
len: 14
abundance: many
j_gene: TRBJ1-5
d_gene: TRBD1
CDR3aa: CASRRTGGGQPQHF
CDR3nt: TGTGCCAGCAGGCGGACAGGGGGCGGGCAGCCCCAGCATTTT

v_gene: TRBV7-7
len: 14
abundance: -
j_gene: TRBJ2-3
d_gene: -
CDR3aa: CASSKGTGSDTQYF
CDR3nt: TGTGCTAGCAGCAAGGGTACAGGCTCAGATACGCAGTATTTT

v_gene: TRBV4-2
len: 15
abundance: -
j_gene: TRBJ1-5
d_gene: -
CDR3aa: CASSQDLQFNQPQHF
CDR3nt: TGTGCCAGCAGCCAAGATCTCCAGTTCAATCAGCCCCAGCATTTT

v_gene: TRBV29-1
len: 16
abundance: -
j_gene: TRBJ2-2
d_gene: -
CDR3aa: CSVLGVSRPNTGELFF
CDR3nt: TGCAGCGTGTTGGGTGTTTCTAGACCGAACACCGGGGAGCTGTTTTTT

v_gene: TRBV19
len: 14
abundance: few
j_gene: TRBJ1-2
d_gene: -
CDR3aa: CASRGFDSSYGYTF
CDR3nt: TGTGCCAGTAGGGGATTTGACAGTTCGTATGGCTACACCTTC

v_gene: TRBV4-2
len: 17
abundance: -
j_gene: TRBJ2-7
d_gene: TRBD2
CDR3aa: CASSQAPSAGEIDEQYF
CDR3nt: TGTGCCAGCAGCCAAGCCCCAAGTGCGGGAGAGATCGACGAGCAGTACTTC

v_gene: TRBV12-3/TRBV12-4
len: 15
abundance: -
j_gene: TRBJ2-2
d_gene: -
CDR3aa: CASSFYGSGTGELFF
CDR3nt: TGTGCCAGCAGTTTTTACGGGAGTGGCACCGGGGAGCTGTTTTTT

v_gene: TRBV7-9
len: 15
abundance: -
j_gene: TRBJ2-7
d_gene: -
CDR3aa: CASSLLDARRDEQYF
CDR3nt: TGTGCCAGCAGCTTATTGGACGCCCGGCGGGACGAGCAGTACTTC

v_gene: TRBV27
len: 15
abundance: few
j_gene: TRBJ2-7
d_gene: -
CDR3aa: CASSLSPLGSYEQYF
CDR3nt: TGTGCCAGCAGTTTATCGCCCCTAGGGTCCTACGAGCAGTACTTC

v_gene: TRBV5-1
len: 13
abundance: few
j_gene: TRBJ2-5
d_gene: -
CDR3aa: CASSLWGEETQYF
CDR3nt: TGCGCCAGCAGCTTGTGGGGGGAAGAGACCCAGTACTTC

v_gene: TRBV5-5
len: 14
abundance: -
j_gene: TRBJ2-7
d_gene: -
CDR3aa: CASSQGPTSYEQYF
CDR3nt: TGTGCCAGCAGCCAGGGACCAACCTCCTACGAGCAGTACTTC

v_gene: TRBV27
len: 15
abundance: -
j_gene: TRBJ2-7
d_gene: -
CDR3aa: CASSAAMGYSYEQYF
CDR3nt: TGTGCCAGCAGTGCCGCTATGGGGTACTCCTACGAGCAGTACTTC

v_gene: TRBV7-3
len: 15
abundance: few
j_gene: TRBJ2-5
d_gene: -
CDR3aa: CASSFKQGLGETQYF
CDR3nt: TGTGCCAGCAGCTTCAAACAGGGATTGGGGGAGACCCAGTACTTC

v_gene: TRBV12-3/TRBV12-4
len: 14
abundance: few
j_gene: TRBJ2-1
d_gene: TRBD2
CDR3aa: CASRTSGGGHEQFF
CDR3nt: TGTGCCAGCAGAACTAGCGGGGGGGGCCATGAGCAGTTCTTC

v_gene: TRBV9
len: 17
abundance: -
j_gene: TRBJ2-1
d_gene: -
CDR3aa: CASSVGQGRYINNEQFF
CDR3nt: TGTGCCAGCAGCGTAGGTCAGGGGCGTTACATTAACAATGAGCAGTTCTTC

v_gene: TRBV20-1
len: 17
abundance: -
j_gene: TRBJ2-3
d_gene: TRBD1
CDR3aa: CSARVLLPGQGTDTQYF
CDR3nt: TGCAGTGCTAGAGTCCTCCTCCCGGGACAGGGCACAGATACGCAGTATTTT

v_gene: TRBV7-3
len: 14
abundance: few
j_gene: TRBJ2-5
d_gene: TRBD1
CDR3aa: CASSLYPGGETQYF
CDR3nt: TGTGCCAGCAGCTTATATCCAGGGGGAGAGACCCAGTACTTC

v_gene: TRBV6-5
len: 16
abundance: few
j_gene: TRBJ2-1
d_gene: -
CDR3aa: CASSYFGGGFVNEQFF
CDR3nt: TGTGCCAGCAGTTACTTCGGTGGGGGTTTTGTAAATGAGCAGTTCTTC

v_gene: TRBV12-3/TRBV12-4
len: 19
abundance: few
j_gene: TRBJ2-6
d_gene: -
CDR3aa: CASSFYWETENSGANVLTF
CDR3nt: TGTGCCAGCAGTTTTTATTGGGAGACGGAGAACTCTGGGGCCAACGTCCTGACTTTC

v_gene: TRBV18
len: 14
abundance: -
j_gene: TRBJ2-7
d_gene: TRBD1
CDR3aa: CASSLRTGGFEQYF
CDR3nt: TGTGCCAGCTCACTCAGGACAGGGGGCTTCGAGCAGTACTTC

v_gene: TRBV4-2
len: 17
abundance: few
j_gene: TRBJ2-5
d_gene: TRBD2
CDR3aa: CASSQEWSSGSFETQYF
CDR3nt: TGTGCCAGCAGCCAAGAGTGGAGTAGCGGGAGCTTTGAGACCCAGTACTTC

v_gene: TRBV3-1
len: 14
abundance: -
j_gene: TRBJ1-1
d_gene: TRBD1
CDR3aa: CASSDRNFPGGAFF
CDR3nt: TGTGCCAGCAGCGACAGGAACTTCCCAGGGGGAGCTTTCTTT

v_gene: TRBV15
len: 15
abundance: few
j_gene: TRBJ2-1
d_gene: -
CDR3aa: CATEGGLASYNEQFF
CDR3nt: TGTGCCACCGAGGGCGGCCTAGCCTCCTACAATGAGCAGTTCTTC

v_gene: TRBV20-1
len: 14
abundance: few
j_gene: TRBJ2-5
d_gene: TRBD2
CDR3aa: CSARLAGGKETQYF
CDR3nt: TGCAGTGCTAGACTAGCGGGAGGGAAAGAGACCCAGTACTTC

v_gene: TRBV5-1
len: 12
abundance: few
j_gene: TRBJ2-5
d_gene: -
CDR3aa: CASSLTEETQYF
CDR3nt: TGCGCCAGCAGCTTGACCGAAGAGACCCAGTACTTC

v_gene: TRBV7-8
len: 16
abundance: few
j_gene: TRBJ1-6
d_gene: -
CDR3aa: CASSLASNPGGSPLHF
CDR3nt: TGTGCCAGCAGCTTAGCGAGCAACCCCGGGGGATCACCCCTCCACTTT

v_gene: TRBV6-5
len: 15
abundance: many
j_gene: TRBJ2-7
d_gene: -
CDR3aa: CASSYSGEGSYEQYF
CDR3nt: TGTGCCAGCAGTTACTCGGGGGAAGGCTCCTACGAGCAGTACTTC

v_gene: TRBV7-6
len: 15
abundance: few
j_gene: TRBJ2-1
d_gene: -
CDR3aa: CASSFGGDPWGEQFF
CDR3nt: TGTGCCAGCAGCTTTGGCGGGGACCCTTGGGGTGAGCAGTTCTTC

v_gene: TRBV6-5
len: 16
abundance: many
j_gene: TRBJ2-2
d_gene: -
CDR3aa: CASSLTTGKNTGELFF
CDR3nt: TGTGCCAGCAGCCTTACCACAGGGAAGAACACCGGGGAGCTGTTTTTT

v_gene: TRBV5-5
len: 12
abundance: many
j_gene: TRBJ2-3
d_gene: -
CDR3aa: CASSFLDDTQYF
CDR3nt: TGTGCCAGCAGCTTTCTTGATGATACGCAGTATTTT

v_gene: TRBV7-9
len: 16
abundance: -
j_gene: TRBJ2-7
d_gene: TRBD1
CDR3aa: CASSSRTGKNSYEQYF
CDR3nt: TGTGCCAGCAGCTCCCGGACAGGGAAGAACTCCTACGAGCAGTACTTC

v_gene: TRBV5-1
len: 14
abundance: few
j_gene: TRBJ2-2
d_gene: -
CDR3aa: CASDLTVNTGELFF
CDR3nt: TGCGCCAGCGACCTCACAGTGAACACCGGGGAGCTGTTTTTT

v_gene: TRBV4-1
len: 13
abundance: few
j_gene: TRBJ2-2
d_gene: -
CDR3aa: CASSQRDTGELFF
CDR3nt: TGCGCCAGCAGCCAACGCGACACCGGGGAGCTGTTTTTT

v_gene: TRBV30
len: 14
abundance: few
j_gene: TRBJ1-1
d_gene: -
CDR3aa: CAWDPLGTLRGAFF
CDR3nt: TGTGCCTGGGACCCCTTAGGGACTCTTAGGGGAGCTTTCTTT

v_gene: TRBV18
len: 13
abundance: few
j_gene: TRBJ2-7
d_gene: -
CDR3aa: CASSPGMSYEQYF
CDR3nt: TGTGCCAGCTCACCCGGGATGAGCTACGAGCAGTACTTC

v_gene: TRBV11-2
len: 13
abundance: -
j_gene: TRBJ2-7
d_gene: -
CDR3aa: CASSGDGDYEQYF
CDR3nt: TGTGCCAGCAGTGGGGACGGCGACTACGAGCAGTACTTC